One and the same sample provided the 26 T cell receptor beta chains below, sequenced in a study of blood T cell repertoires in COVID-19. The assay was immunoSEQ multiplex PCR, and TCRdb's table has in-frame clones only and misses some. The sample has roughly 290,000 clones, approximately 86% seen once. The sample taken for sequencing was peripheral blood. The source is a woman aged 25-40 years who had recovered from COVID-19.

The chain recombines TRBV13 with TRBJ2-3, with D perhaps matching TRBD2 (6 bases). There are 15 residues in the CDR3. Germline loops: CDR1 PRHDT, CDR2 FYEKMQ (reference sequence). Trimming took off 5 bases at V and 0 bases at J, with 12 bases between the two ends. For the CDR3, the DNA is TGTGCCAGCAGCCCCCACGGGACTAGCACAGATACGCAGTATTTT. Its translation is CASSPHGTSTDTQYF. Supplemented by reference TRBV13 and TRBJ2-3, the full variable domain reads AAGVIQSPRHLIKEKRETATLKCYPIPRHDTVYWYQQGPGQDPQFLISFYEKMQSDKGSIPDRFSAQQFSDYHSELNMSSLELGDSALYFCASSPHGTSTDTQYFGPGTRLTVL.

The genes are TRBV28 and TRBJ2-2; 7 bases align to TRBD1. This CDR3 spans 12 amino acids. The V and J ends lost 10 bases and 7 bases, in that order; junction bases with no gene match: 6. CDR1 and CDR2 (germline): MDHEN, SYDVKM. In nucleotides, the CDR3 is TGTGCCATCGAACAGGGGAACGGGGAGCTGTTTTTT. The encoded protein is CAIEQGNGELFF.

The chain couples TRBV5-4 to TRBJ2-7; tentatively, D is TRBD1 (6 bases). The CDR3 loop spans 14 amino acids. V lost 1 base to trimming and J lost 6 bases, with 14 bases between them. From germline, CDR1 is SGHNT and CDR2 YYREEE (reference sequence). In DNA, the CDR3 is TGTGCCAGCAGCTTGCAGGGGCGAACGGGCGAGCAGTACTTC. Translation: CASSLQGRTGEQYF.

The chain uses TRBV4-3 and TRBJ1-6; the D is unclear. The CDR3 runs 15 residues. Germline values: CDR1 LGHNA, CDR2 YSLEER. Trimming removed 0 bases at V and 6 bases at J, with 9 bases between. The CDR3 region is CASSQDGQPNSPLHF. DNA of the CDR3: TGCGCCAGCAGCCAAGATGGGCAACCTAATTCACCCCTCCACTTT.

The chain couples TRBV19 to TRBJ1-2, with TRBD1 matching over 7 bases. Germline CDR1 LNHDA, CDR2 SQIVND (reference sequence). CDR3 length: 14 residues. V lost 8 bases, J lost 4 bases, and 10 bases stayed unmatched. The CDR3, as DNA: TGTGCCAGTCTACCCGAGACAGGGATCTATGGCTACACCTTC. The encoded protein is CASLPETGIYGYTF.

The chain employs TRBV20-1 and TRBJ2-3; D is perhaps TRBD1 (6 bases). Between the trimmed V and J ends, which lost 3 bases and 5 bases, there was a span of 15 bases. The CDR3 has 14 amino acids. The germline gives CDR1 DFQATT, CDR2 SNEGSKA (reference sequence). The CDR3 reads CSASGDIWEDTQYF. CDR3 sequence (DNA): TGCAGTGCTAGTGGGGACATATGGGAAGATACGCAGTATTTT.

The chain joins TRBV19 to TRBJ2-1; TRBD2 matches at 9 bases. The junction had 13 bases not matched to a gene; V was cut back by 1 base and J by 9 bases. Germline V gene data show CDR1 as LNHDA and CDR2 as SQIVND (reference sequence). The length of the CDR3 is 17 residues. Written as DNA, the CDR3 is TGTGCCAGTAGTATAGGAGCAAGCGGGAGGATACGGGGTGAGCAGTTCTTC. Translated, it gives CASSIGASGRIRGEQFF.

This chain joins TRBV19 and TRBJ2-7; 7 nucleotides line up with TRBD1. CDR3 size: 14 residues. CDR1 and CDR2 from the germline V gene are LNHDA and SQIVND (reference sequence). Trimming cost V 6 bases and J 0 bases; bases outside gene matches: 5. The CDR3 nucleotides read TGTGCCAGTAGCCAGGGGGACACCTCCTACGAGCAGTACTTC. Translation gives CASSQGDTSYEQYF.

This clone was seen more than once but under ten times. This specimen includes other DNA sequences encoding the same CDR3. The V and J genes are TRBV5-1 and TRBJ2-6, with a possible D match to TRBD1 (7 bases). Trimming pared 4 bases from V and 0 bases from J, leaving 14 bases between. This CDR3 has 17 amino acids. Germline CDR1 and CDR2: SGHRS and YFSETQ. The CDR3 coding sequence is TGCGCCAGCAGCCCAGGGGGGACACGCTCTGGGGCCAACGTCCTGACTTTC. Translation gives CASSPGGTRSGANVLTF. Together with reference TRBV5-1 and TRBJ2-6, the CDR3 gives the full variable domain: KAGVTQTPRYLIKTRGQQVTLSCSPISGHRSVSWYQQTPGQGLQFLFEYFSETQRNKGNFPGRFSGRQFSNSRSEMNVSTLELGDSALYLCASSPGGTRSGANVLTFGAGSRLTVL.

The CDR3 bases are TGTGCCAGCAGCTTTCACAGGGGGGGGACAGATACGCAGTATTTT. Translated: CASSFHRGGTDTQYF. This chain uses TRBV13 with TRBJ2-3, with D tentatively TRBD1 (8 bases). Between the trimmed V and J ends, which lost 3 bases and 3 bases, there was a span of 13 bases. Germline-derived CDR1 and CDR2 are PRHDT and FYEKMQ (reference sequence). The length of the CDR3 is 15 residues.

The V call is TRBV7-2, the J call TRBJ2-7; 10 positions match TRBD2. The CDR3 is 15 amino acids. The V gene end was trimmed by 2 bases and the J gene end by 5 bases; junction bases not matched to a gene: 6. Germline loops: CDR1 SGHTA, CDR2 FQGNSA. The CDR3 DNA follows: TGTGCCAGCAGCTTACTAGCGGGGGCCGGCGACGAGCAGTACTTC. Translating it yields CASSLLAGAGDEQYF.

The chain employs TRBV12-3 or TRBV12-4 and TRBJ2-5; D perhaps matches TRBD2 (5 bases). This CDR3 has 13 residues. The V end was cut by 5 bases, the J end by 6 bases, with 13 bases between. CDR3 bases: TGTGCCAGCAGTCAACCTACTAGAAAGACCCAGTACTTC. It translates to CASSQPTRKTQYF.

V and J are TRBV5-1 and TRBJ2-1; 7 bases agree with TRBD2. J was trimmed by 3 bases and V by 0 bases; bases with no gene match: 6. From germline, CDR1 is SGHRS and CDR2 YFSETQ. The CDR3 is made up of 16 amino acids. The CDR3, as DNA: TGCGCCAGCAGCTTGGGGTTAGGCGGGGGCTACAATGAGCAGTTCTTC. It yields the protein CASSLGLGGGYNEQFF.

This clone has just one count. V usage is TRBV4-1 and J usage is TRBJ1-2, with D possibly TRBD1 on 5 matching bases. Trimming removed 3 bases from V and 4 bases from J, with 18 bases in between. The CDR3 is 16 amino acids. The germline gives CDR1 MGHRA, CDR2 YSYEKL. Here the CDR3 reads CASSHFGTAGFYGYTF. CDR3 DNA: TGCGCCAGCAGCCACTTCGGGACGGCGGGGTTCTATGGCTACACCTTC.

V gene TRBV2 combines with J gene TRBJ2-2, with 14 bases fitting TRBD2. Looked up from germline, CDR1 is SNHLY and CDR2 is FYNNEI. This CDR3 has 15 residues. The junction had 6 bases not matched to a gene; V was cut back by 7 bases and J by 8 bases. DNA of the CDR3: TGTGCCAGCAATCTGGGACTAGCGGGGGTAGGGGAGCTGTTTTTT. Translating it yields CASNLGLAGVGELFF.

The CDR3 DNA reads as TGTGCCAGCAGTGAAAATCTGAGGGATTCACCCCTCCACTTT. It translates to CASSENLRDSPLHF. The V gene is TRBV2, the J gene TRBJ1-6; D gene ambiguous. V lost 2 bases to trimming and J lost 8 bases, with 10 bases between them. This CDR3 is 14 amino acids long. The germline CDR1 and CDR2 sequences are SNHLY and FYNNEI.

The chain recombines TRBV2 with TRBJ1-4; possible D gene TRBD1, 5 bases. Germline V CDR1 and CDR2: SNHLY, FYNNEI. V dropped 3 bases and J dropped 6 bases, with 11 bases sitting between them. The CDR3 extends over 14 amino acids. The CDR3 protein is CASSEIPRDEKLFF. The CDR3 region has the DNA TGTGCCAGCAGTGAGATACCCAGGGATGAAAAACTGTTTTTT.

The chain is built from TRBV7-9 and TRBJ2-2; D possibly corresponds to TRBD2 (5 bases). CDR1 is SEHNR, CDR2 FQNEAQ, per germline (reference sequence). V was shortened by 4 bases and J by 5 bases, with 23 bases between the two germline ends. This CDR3 is 18 amino acids long. The CDR3 DNA reads TGTGCCAGCAGCTCCCTTTGGATTTTGGGAGAAAGAACCGGGGAGCTGTTTTTT. Residues: CASSSLWILGERTGELFF.

The CDR3 nucleotides read TGCGCCAGCAGCTTGGAGGGAGTACCCGGGGAGCTGTTTTTT. Its translation is CASSLEGVPGELFF. V and J are TRBV5-1 and TRBJ2-2; a possible D gene is TRBD2 (5 bases). V was trimmed by 0 bases and J by 6 bases, leaving 9 bases between them. This CDR3 is 14 amino acids long. CDR1 is SGHRS, CDR2 YFSETQ, per germline.

The chain has TRBV19 and TRBJ1-4; D not resolved. Germline V gene sequence: CDR1 LNHDA, CDR2 SQIVND (reference sequence). V lost 6 bases, J lost 11 bases, and 16 bases lay in between. The CDR3 loop spans 13 amino acids. CDR3 loop: CASSLFPPRKLFF. The CDR3 region has the DNA TGTGCCAGTAGCCTTTTCCCCCCGCGGAAACTGTTTTTT.

The chain is built from TRBV7-9 and TRBJ1-3; 7 nucleotides align to TRBD1. Per germline, CDR1 SEHNR and CDR2 FQNEAQ (reference sequence). V trimming: 2 bases; J trimming: 4 bases; junction bases outside the gene matches: 5. This CDR3 contains 15 residues. The CDR3 DNA is TGTGCCAGCAGCTTAATCGGGGACAGCGGAAACACCATATATTTT. Its translation is CASSLIGDSGNTIYF.

J is TRBJ2-3 and V is TRBV5-4, with 9 bases lining up with TRBD2. Germline values: CDR1 SGHNT, CDR2 YYREEE (reference sequence). The ends lost 4 bases at V and 0 bases at J; junction bases unmatched: 6. The CDR3 runs 16 residues. In DNA form, the CDR3 reads TGTGCCAGCAGCCCGAGCGGGAGGATCAGCACAGATACGCAGTATTTT. Protein sequence: CASSPSGRISTDTQYF.

This clone is a singleton in its sample. V is TRBV7-6 and J is TRBJ2-7, with TRBD1 matching 9 bases. Germline CDR1 reads SGHVS; CDR2 reads FNYEAQ. V lost 0 bases to trimming and J lost 1 base; unmatched junction nucleotides: 10. The CDR3 has 18 residues. The CDR3 nucleotides read TGTGCCAGCAGCTTAGCGGGACAGGGTTCGGGAGGATCCTACGAGCAGTACTTC. It codes for CASSLAGQGSGGSYEQYF.

The chain joins TRBV6-5 to TRBJ1-2, with 9 bases aligning to TRBD1. The V gene's germline CDR1 is MNHEY and CDR2 SVGAGI. Trimming took 11 bases from V and 5 from J; bases not matched to a gene: 6. The CDR3 totals 12 residues. In nucleotides, the CDR3 is TGTGCCTCAGGGACAGGGTGGTATGGCTACACCTTC. As protein: CASGTGWYGYTF.

The rearrangement links TRBV25-1 to TRBJ1-2; tentative D call: TRBD1 (5 bases). V lost 2 bases, J lost 8 bases, and 18 bases lay in between. The V gene's germline CDR1 is MGHDK and CDR2 SYGVNS. There are 15 residues in the CDR3. CDR3 loop: CASSEARDRRRGYTF. Written as DNA, the CDR3 is TGTGCCAGCAGTGAAGCGCGGGACCGGAGAAGAGGCTACACCTTC.

Of note for this clone: Other DNA sequences in this specimen translate into the identical CDR3. The chain couples TRBV27 to TRBJ2-7, with D hard to call. The CDR3 length is 13 residues. CDR1 is MNHEY, CDR2 SMNVEV, per germline (reference sequence). Trimming pared 3 bases from V and 1 base from J, leaving 7 bases between. The CDR3 coding sequence is TGTGCCAGCAGTTTGAGAGAGTCCTACGAGCAGTACTTC. It yields the protein CASSLRESYEQYF.